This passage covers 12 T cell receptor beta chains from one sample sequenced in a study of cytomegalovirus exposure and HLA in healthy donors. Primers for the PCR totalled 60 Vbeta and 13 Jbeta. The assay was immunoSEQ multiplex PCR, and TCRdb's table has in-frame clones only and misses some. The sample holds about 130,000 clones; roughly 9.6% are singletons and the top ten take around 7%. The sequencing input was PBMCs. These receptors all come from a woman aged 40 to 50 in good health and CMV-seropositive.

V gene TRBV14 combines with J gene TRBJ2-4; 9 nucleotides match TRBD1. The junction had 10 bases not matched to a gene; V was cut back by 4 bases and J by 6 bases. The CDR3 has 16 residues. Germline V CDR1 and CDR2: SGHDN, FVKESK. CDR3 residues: CASSPKQGAEGNIQYF. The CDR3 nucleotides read TGTGCCAGCAGCCCCAAACAGGGGGCTGAGGGAAACATTCAGTACTTC.

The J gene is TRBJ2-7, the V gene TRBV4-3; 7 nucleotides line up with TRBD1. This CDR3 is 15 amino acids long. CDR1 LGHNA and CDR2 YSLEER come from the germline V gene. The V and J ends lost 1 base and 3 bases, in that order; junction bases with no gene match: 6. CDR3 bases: TGCGCCAGCAGCCAAGCGACAGGGTGGGACTACGAGCAGTACTTC. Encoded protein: CASSQATGWDYEQYF.

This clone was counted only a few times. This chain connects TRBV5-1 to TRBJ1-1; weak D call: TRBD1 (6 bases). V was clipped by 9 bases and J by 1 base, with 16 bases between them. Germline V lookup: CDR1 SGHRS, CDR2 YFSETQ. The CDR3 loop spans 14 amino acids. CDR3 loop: CATRGGGANTEAFF. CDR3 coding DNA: TGCGCCACCCGCGGGGGGGGCGCGAACACTGAAGCTTTCTTT. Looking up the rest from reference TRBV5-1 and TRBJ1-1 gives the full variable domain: KAGVTQTPRYLIKTRGQQVTLSCSPISGHRSVSWYQQTPGQGLQFLFEYFSETQRNKGNFPGRFSGRQFSNSRSEMNVSTLELGDSALYLCATRGGGANTEAFFGQGTRLTVV.

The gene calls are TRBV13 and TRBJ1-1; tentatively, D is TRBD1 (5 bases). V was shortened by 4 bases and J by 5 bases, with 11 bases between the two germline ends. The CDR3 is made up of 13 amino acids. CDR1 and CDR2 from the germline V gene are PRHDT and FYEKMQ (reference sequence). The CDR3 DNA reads TGTGCCAGCAGCTCCCCCCCAGGGACTGAAGCTTTCTTT. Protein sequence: CASSSPPGTEAFF.

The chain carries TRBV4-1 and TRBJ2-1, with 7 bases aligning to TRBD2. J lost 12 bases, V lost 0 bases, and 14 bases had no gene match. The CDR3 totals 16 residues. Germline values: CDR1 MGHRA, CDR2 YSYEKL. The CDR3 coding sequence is TGCGCCAGCAGCCAAGAAAATAGCGGGCGATCCTCGGGGCAGTTCTTC. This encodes CASSQENSGRSSGQFF.

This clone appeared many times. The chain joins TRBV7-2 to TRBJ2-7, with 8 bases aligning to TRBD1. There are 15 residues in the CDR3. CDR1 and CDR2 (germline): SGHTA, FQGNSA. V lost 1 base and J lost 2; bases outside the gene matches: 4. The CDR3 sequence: CASSLDRGSTYEQYF. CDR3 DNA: TGTGCCAGCAGCTTAGACAGGGGGTCAACCTACGAGCAGTACTTC. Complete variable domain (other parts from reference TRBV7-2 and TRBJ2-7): GAGVSQSPSNKVTEKGKDVELRCDPISGHTALYWYRQSLGQGLEFLIYFQGNSAPDKSGLPSDRFSAERTGGSVSTLTIQRTQQEDSAVYLCASSLDRGSTYEQYFGPGTRLTVT.

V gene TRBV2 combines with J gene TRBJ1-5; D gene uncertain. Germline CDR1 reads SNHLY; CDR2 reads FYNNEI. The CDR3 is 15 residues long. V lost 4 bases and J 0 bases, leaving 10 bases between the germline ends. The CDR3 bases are TGTGCCAGCAGTGTGAGCAGGTCTAGCAATCAGCCCCAGCATTTT. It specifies CASSVSRSSNQPQHF.

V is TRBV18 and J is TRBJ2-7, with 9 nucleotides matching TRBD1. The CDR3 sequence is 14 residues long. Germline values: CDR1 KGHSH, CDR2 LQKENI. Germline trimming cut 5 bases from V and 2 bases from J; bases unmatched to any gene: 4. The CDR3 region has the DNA TGTGCCAGCTCATCAGACAGGGGGACCTACGAGCAGTACTTC. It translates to CASSSDRGTYEQYF.

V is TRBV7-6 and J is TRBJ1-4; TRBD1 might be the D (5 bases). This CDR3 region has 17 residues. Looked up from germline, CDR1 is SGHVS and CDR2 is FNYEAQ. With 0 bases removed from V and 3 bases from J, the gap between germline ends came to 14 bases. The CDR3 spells CASSLAGRDSANEKLFF. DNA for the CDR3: TGTGCCAGCAGCTTAGCGGGGCGGGACTCGGCTAATGAAAAACTGTTTTTT.

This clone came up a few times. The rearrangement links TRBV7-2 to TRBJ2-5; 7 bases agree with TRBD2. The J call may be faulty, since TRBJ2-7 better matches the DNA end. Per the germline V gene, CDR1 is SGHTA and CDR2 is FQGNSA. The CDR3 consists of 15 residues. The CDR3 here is CASSLRLAEEYEQYF. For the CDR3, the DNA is TGTGCCAGCAGCTTACGTCTAGCGGAGGAATACGAGCAGTACTTC.

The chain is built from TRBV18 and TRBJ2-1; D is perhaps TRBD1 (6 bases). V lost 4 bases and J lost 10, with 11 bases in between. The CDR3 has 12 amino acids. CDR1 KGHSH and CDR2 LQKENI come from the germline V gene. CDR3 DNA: TGTGCCAGCTCACAACAGGGACGGGAGCAGTTCTTC. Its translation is CASSQQGREQFF.

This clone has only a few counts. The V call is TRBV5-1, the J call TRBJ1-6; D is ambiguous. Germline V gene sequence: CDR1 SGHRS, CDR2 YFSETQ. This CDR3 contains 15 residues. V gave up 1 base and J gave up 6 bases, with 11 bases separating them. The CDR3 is CASSLMGGINSPLHF. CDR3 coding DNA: TGCGCCAGCAGCTTGATGGGCGGGATTAATTCACCCCTCCACTTT. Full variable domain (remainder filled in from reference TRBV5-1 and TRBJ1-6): KAGVTQTPRYLIKTRGQQVTLSCSPISGHRSVSWYQQTPGQGLQFLFEYFSETQRNKGNFPGRFSGRQFSNSRSEMNVSTLELGDSALYLCASSLMGGINSPLHFGNGTRLTVT.